These 32 T cell receptor beta chains originate from one sample sequenced in a study of long-term antiretroviral therapy in people with HIV. Investigators performed immunoSEQ version v3.0 at survey level. TCRdb's copy holds only in-frame clones and misses some; the assay was immunoSEQ multiplex PCR. The sample lists over 10,000 clones; around 90% were seen once. The material was unsorted PBMCs, obtained 2.1 years after starting antiretroviral therapy. These receptors came from a woman aged 35 to 49 with HIV.

Written as DNA, the CDR3 is TGTGCCAGTAGTATAAGGCCTACGGGGAATGAAAAACTGTTTTTT. Translated: CASSIRPTGNEKLFF. The rearrangement uses TRBV19 and TRBJ1-4; D ambiguous. The length of the CDR3 is 15 residues. V was clipped by 2 bases and J by 5 bases, with 12 bases between them. Per the germline V gene, CDR1 is LNHDA and CDR2 is SQIVND (reference sequence).

In its sample, this clone was seen a few times. The chain recombines TRBV6-6 with TRBJ1-5; D is uncertain. This CDR3 has 13 amino acids. Germline V gene lookup returns CDR1 MNHNY and CDR2 SVGAGI (reference sequence). V was clipped by 4 bases and J by 3 bases, with 7 bases between them. Written as DNA, the CDR3 is TGTGCCAGCAGTTGGGGAGACAATCAGCCCCAGCATTTT. It yields the protein CASSWGDNQPQHF.

V gene TRBV7-2 combines with J gene TRBJ1-3, with TRBD1 as a possible D gene (5 bases). Germline CDR1 reads SGHTA; CDR2 reads FQGNSA. The CDR3 runs to 16 residues. V was cut by 5 bases and J by 2 bases, with 16 bases left in between. CDR3 DNA sequence: TGTGCCAGCAGCCCCCATGGGAGGGACGCTGGAAACACCATATATTTT. It codes for CASSPHGRDAGNTIYF.

This clone came up once. The rearrangement uses TRBV5-4 and TRBJ1-4; a possible D gene is TRBD1 (5 bases). Germline V gene sequence: CDR1 SGHNT, CDR2 YYREEE (reference sequence). Trimming left V 4 bases short and J 4 bases short, with 17 bases between. The CDR3 has 16 amino acids. CDR3 protein: CASSPGGQGYNEKLFF. As DNA, the CDR3 is TGTGCCAGCAGCCCCGGTGGGCAGGGATATAATGAAAAACTGTTTTTT.

The CDR3 protein is CAISESGHSVHNEQFF. The CDR3 coding sequence is TGTGCCATCAGTGAGTCTGGACACTCCGTCCACAATGAGCAGTTCTTC. The rearrangement links TRBV10-3 to TRBJ2-1; a weak D match, TRBD1 (5 bases). V was trimmed by 0 bases and J by 5 bases, leaving 14 bases between them. The CDR3 is 16 residues long. Per germline, CDR1 ENHRY and CDR2 SYGVKD.

This clone was recorded once. The CDR3 protein is CASSQDWGGIGYTF. The CDR3 nucleotides read TGCGCCAGCAGCCAAGATTGGGGGGGCATTGGCTACACCTTC. The chain is built from TRBV5-1 and TRBJ1-2; tentative D call: TRBD1 (6 bases). The CDR3 is 14 amino acids. Germline CDR1 SGHRS, CDR2 YFSETQ. V was shortened by 4 bases and J by 7 bases, with 17 bases between the two germline ends.

This chain uses TRBV6-1 with TRBJ2-2; D gene unclear. The CDR3 is 16 residues long. Trimming shortened V by 0 bases and J by 0 bases, and 8 bases separated the two germline ends. CDR1 is MNHNS, CDR2 SASEGT, per germline. The CDR3 nucleotides are TGTGCCAGCAGTGAAGCGTGGGGTGCGAACACCGGGGAGCTGTTTTTT. Its protein is CASSEAWGANTGELFF.

A single count supports this clone. The V call is TRBV5-1, the J call TRBJ2-7; D not resolved. The CDR3 is 11 residues long. Trimming removed 3 bases from V and 4 bases from J, with 5 bases in between. Germline V lookup: CDR1 SGHRS, CDR2 YFSETQ. The CDR3 nucleotides are TGCGCCAGCAGCTCGCAGTACGAGCAGTACTTC. Its translation is CASSSQYEQYF.

This clone has just one count. The V gene is TRBV19, the J gene TRBJ2-1, with D possibly TRBD1 on 6 matching bases. Germline CDR1 and CDR2: LNHDA and SQIVND (reference sequence). With 5 bases removed from V and 11 bases from J, the gap between germline ends came to 19 bases. The length of the CDR3 is 14 residues. CDR3 amino acids: CASSHTRTDQKQFF. DNA of the CDR3: TGTGCCAGTAGTCACACCCGGACAGACCAAAAGCAGTTCTTC.

This chain uses TRBV6-5 with TRBJ2-1; 7 bases match TRBD2. There are 11 residues in the CDR3. With 10 bases clipped from V and 13 bases from J, the junction kept 10 bases outside the gene matches. Germline CDR1 reads MNHEY; CDR2 reads SVGAGI. The CDR3 DNA reads TGTGCCACCCGCTCTGGACTAGGACAGTTCTTC. Residues: CATRSGLGQFF.

The genes are TRBV6-5 and TRBJ2-7, with 8 positions matching TRBD1. The CDR3 length is 15 residues. The germline CDR1 and CDR2 sequences are MNHEY and SVGAGI. The V and J ends lost 6 bases and 3 bases, in that order; junction bases with no gene match: 10. CDR3 nucleotide sequence: TGTGCCAGCAGACCTTCCCGGGACAGGATCTACGAGCAGTACTTC. Translating gives CASRPSRDRIYEQYF.

The chain carries TRBV30 and TRBJ1-2; a weak D match, TRBD1 (5 bases). The CDR3 sequence is 15 residues long. The V end lost 0 bases, the J end lost 8 bases, and 19 bases lay between the germline ends. Germline values: CDR1 GTSNPN, CDR2 SVGIG (reference sequence). CDR3 coding DNA: TGTGCCTGGAGTGTAGCAGCAGGGCCGGGGGAGGGCTACACCTTC. This sequence encodes CAWSVAAGPGEGYTF. Using reference TRBV30 and TRBJ1-2 for the parts outside the CDR3, the full variable domain is SQTIHQWPATLVQPVGSPLSLECTVEGTSNPNLYWYRQAAGRGLQLLFYSVGIGQISSEVPQNLSASRPQDRQFILSSKKLLLSDSGFYLCAWSVAAGPGEGYTFGSGTRLTVV.

This clone was detected once. J is TRBJ1-6 and V is TRBV10-3; D is uncertain. The germline V gene has CDR1 ENHRY and CDR2 SYGVKD. The length of the CDR3 is 18 residues. The V gene lost 2 bases and the J gene lost 0 bases, with 14 bases spanning the gap. The CDR3 DNA sequence: TGTGCCATCAGTGAGCCTATAGGGTTTTTCTCCTATAATTCACCCCTCCACTTT. It encodes CAISEPIGFFSYNSPLHF.

This clone was observed a few times. The chain carries TRBV6-1 and TRBJ1-6; possible D gene TRBD1, 5 bases. The CDR3 sequence is 15 residues long. The V gene's germline CDR1 is MNHNS and CDR2 SASEGT. Deletions cut 1 base from V and 6 bases from J, with 10 bases between. CDR3 in amino acids: CASSEGRVPNSPLHF. In DNA, the CDR3 is TGTGCCAGCAGTGAAGGCAGGGTCCCTAATTCACCCCTCCACTTT.

The chain uses TRBV5-6 and TRBJ1-1; the D is unclear. CDR3 length: 15 residues. The germline gives CDR1 SGHDT, CDR2 YYEEEE. The V end was cut by 5 bases, the J end by 1 base, with 15 bases between. The CDR3 region is CASRPLKRSNTEAFF. The CDR3 DNA is TGTGCCAGCAGACCCTTGAAACGGTCGAACACTGAAGCTTTCTTT.

This chain connects TRBV27 to TRBJ2-6; no clear D gene. V dropped 8 bases and J dropped 0 bases, with 11 bases sitting between them. There are 15 residues in the CDR3. Germline CDR1 MNHEY, CDR2 SMNVEV (reference sequence). The CDR3: CASGPWTSGANVLTF. CDR3 coding DNA: TGTGCCAGCGGCCCGTGGACCTCTGGGGCCAACGTCCTGACTTTC.

V usage is TRBV18 and J usage is TRBJ2-3, with TRBD2 identical over 8 bases. Germline V gene lookup returns CDR1 KGHSH and CDR2 LQKENI. The CDR3 covers 16 residues. With 5 bases clipped from V and 2 bases from J, the junction kept 9 bases outside the gene matches. This CDR3 is CASSFAGTSNTDTQYF. The CDR3 DNA reads TGTGCCAGCTCATTTGCCGGGACTAGTAACACAGATACGCAGTATTTT. Full variable domain (remainder filled in from reference TRBV18 and TRBJ2-3): NAGVMQNPRHLVRRRGQEARLRCSPMKGHSHVYWYRQLPEEGLKFMVYLQKENIIDESGMPKERFSAEFPKEGPSILRIQQVVRGDSAAYFCASSFAGTSNTDTQYFGPGTRLTVL.

The chain combines TRBV7-8 with TRBJ1-1, with D hard to call. The CDR3 runs 18 residues. Germline V gene lookup returns CDR1 SGHVS and CDR2 FQNEAQ. V lost 5 bases, J lost 1 base, and 23 bases lay in between. CDR3 DNA: TGTGCCAGCAGCCATAACCGGGGTTTGAGGGCAGGGAACACTGAAGCTTTCTTT. This codes for CASSHNRGLRAGNTEAFF.

The gene calls are TRBV7-9 and TRBJ2-2; tentatively, D is TRBD1 (6 bases). The CDR3 is 13 amino acids. With 6 bases removed from V and 5 bases from J, the gap between germline ends came to 10 bases. Germline-derived CDR1 and CDR2 are SEHNR and FQNEAQ (reference sequence). The CDR3 protein is CASSRTVTGELFF. The CDR3 nucleotides are TGTGCCAGCAGTCGGACAGTAACCGGGGAGCTGTTTTTT.

The table lists this clone with a few counts. The chain couples TRBV14 to TRBJ1-6; 8 bases fit TRBD1. The CDR3 has 14 residues. J was trimmed by 10 bases and V by 4 bases; bases with no gene match: 6. Germline V gene lookup returns CDR1 SGHDN and CDR2 FVKESK. The CDR3 reads CASSLGQGGSPLHF. The CDR3 DNA is TGTGCCAGCAGCCTCGGACAGGGCGGGTCACCCCTCCACTTT. The whole variable domain, remainder taken from reference TRBV14 and TRBJ1-6, is EAGVTQFPSHSVIEKGQTVTLRCDPISGHDNLYWYRRVMGKEIKFLLHFVKESKQDESGMPNNRFLAERTGGTYSTLKVQPAELEDSGVYFCASSLGQGGSPLHFGNGTRLTVT.

The chain carries TRBV4-1 and TRBJ1-4; D is undetermined. The germline V gene encodes CDR1 MGHRA and CDR2 YSYEKL. Deletions cut 0 bases from V and 2 bases from J, with 13 bases between. The CDR3 is 17 amino acids. The CDR3 DNA is TGCGCCAGCAGCCAAGAGGGTCTAGGATATACTAATGAAAAACTGTTTTTT. This translates into CASSQEGLGYTNEKLFF.

The V and J genes are TRBV19 and TRBJ2-7; 9 bases are a match to TRBD1. The CDR3 contains 15 residues. The germline gives CDR1 LNHDA, CDR2 SQIVND (reference sequence). V lost 3 bases, J lost 1 base, and 4 bases stayed unmatched. CDR3 protein: CASSMRGTGSYEQYF. CDR3 DNA sequence: TGTGCCAGTAGTATGAGGGGGACAGGGTCCTACGAGCAGTACTTC.

The J gene is TRBJ1-5, the V gene TRBV5-5; no clear D gene. Germline CDR1 reads SGHKS; CDR2 reads YYEKEE (reference sequence). The CDR3 sequence is 13 residues long. Deletions cut 5 bases from V and 8 bases from J, with 14 bases between. The CDR3 region is CASSTSPLEPQHF. DNA for the CDR3: TGTGCCAGCAGTACATCCCCCTTAGAGCCCCAGCATTTT. Full variable domain (remainder filled in from reference TRBV5-5 and TRBJ1-5): DAGVTQSPTHLIKTRGQQVTLRCSPISGHKSVSWYQQVLGQGPQFIFQYYEKEERGRGNFPDRFSARQFPNYSSELNVNALLLGDSALYLCASSTSPLEPQHFGDGTRLSIL.

Worth noting for this clone: The germline gene is not matched at one end of the junction; a read error may be the cause. J is TRBJ2-7 and V is TRBV5-1; 8 bases match TRBD1. In germline, CDR1 is SGHRS, CDR2 YFSETQ. This CDR3 has 16 amino acids. CDR3 loop: CASSTQGGISSHEQYF. CDR3 nucleotide sequence: TGCGCCAGCAGCACACAGGGGGGTATATCCTCCCACGAGCAGTACTTC.

CDR3 region: CASSFRDRVNEQFF. The CDR3 nucleotides read TGTGCCAGCAGCTTCCGGGACAGGGTGAATGAGCAGTTCTTC. The J gene is TRBJ2-1, the V gene TRBV5-4, with 9 bases that match TRBD1. From germline, CDR1 is SGHNT and CDR2 YYREEE (reference sequence). The J segment lost 7 bases and the V segment lost 2 bases, leaving 4 bases of the junction unmatched. This CDR3 comprises 14 residues.

The chain is built from TRBV2 and TRBJ1-2, with 7 bases matching TRBD1. CDR3 size: 17 residues. Germline V gives CDR1 SNHLY, CDR2 FYNNEI. V lost 3 bases and J lost 2; bases outside the gene matches: 12. The CDR3 protein is CASSDLGQSNANYGYTF. In DNA, the CDR3 is TGTGCCAGCAGTGATCTGGGACAGTCGAATGCGAACTATGGCTACACCTTC.

The chain couples TRBV4-3 to TRBJ2-1; 14 bases fit TRBD2. V was clipped by 1 base and J by 4 bases; unmatched bases: 0. The CDR3 runs 16 residues. Germline CDR1 and CDR2: LGHNA and YSLEER. CDR3 sequence reads: CASSQGLAGGYNEQFF. In DNA, the CDR3 is TGCGCCAGCAGCCAAGGACTAGCGGGGGGGTACAATGAGCAGTTCTTC.

The chain has TRBV5-1 and TRBJ2-2; D is possibly TRBD2 (7 bases). The CDR3 totals 15 residues. Per germline, CDR1 SGHRS and CDR2 YFSETQ. The V and J ends lost 0 bases and 3 bases respectively, with 9 bases between them. In DNA, the CDR3 is TGCGCCAGCAGCTTGGGGGGGGGCCACACCGGGGAGCTGTTTTTT. This gives the protein CASSLGGGHTGELFF.

The rearrangement uses TRBV6-1 and TRBJ2-1, with 8 bases that match TRBD1. The V segment lost 6 bases and the J segment 4 bases; nucleotides outside the gene matches: 8. CDR1 and CDR2 (germline): MNHNS, SASEGT. This CDR3 comprises 15 residues. The CDR3 sequence: CASRPFWTGYNEQFF. In DNA form, the CDR3 reads TGTGCCAGCAGACCTTTCTGGACAGGGTACAATGAGCAGTTCTTC.

The rearrangement joins TRBV19 to TRBJ2-1; D not resolved. CDR3 length: 16 amino acids. Trimming removed 3 bases from V and 0 bases from J, with 12 bases in between. Looked up from germline, CDR1 is LNHDA and CDR2 is SQIVND (reference sequence). The CDR3 DNA is TGTGCCAGTAGTATCACAAGTTTCATCTCCTACAATGAGCAGTTCTTC. Translation gives CASSITSFISYNEQFF.

A single count supports this clone. The chain employs TRBV4-1 and TRBJ2-3; 10 bases are shared with TRBD1. Germline loops: CDR1 MGHRA, CDR2 YSYEKL. This CDR3 is built from 15 residues. V was clipped by 3 bases and J by 1 base; unmatched bases: 1. In nucleotides, the CDR3 is TGCGCCAGCAGCCAGACAGGGGGCGGCACAGATACGCAGTATTTT. Translating gives CASSQTGGGTDTQYF.

In its sample, this clone was seen once. The rearrangement links TRBV7-2 to TRBJ1-2, with a weak D call TRBD1 (5 bases). V was cut by 3 bases and J by 0 bases, with 8 bases left in between. The CDR3 totals 14 residues. In germline, CDR1 is SGHTA, CDR2 FQGNSA. The CDR3 protein is CASSFQGSNYGYTF. The CDR3 DNA follows: TGTGCCAGCAGCTTCCAGGGTTCTAACTATGGCTACACCTTC.